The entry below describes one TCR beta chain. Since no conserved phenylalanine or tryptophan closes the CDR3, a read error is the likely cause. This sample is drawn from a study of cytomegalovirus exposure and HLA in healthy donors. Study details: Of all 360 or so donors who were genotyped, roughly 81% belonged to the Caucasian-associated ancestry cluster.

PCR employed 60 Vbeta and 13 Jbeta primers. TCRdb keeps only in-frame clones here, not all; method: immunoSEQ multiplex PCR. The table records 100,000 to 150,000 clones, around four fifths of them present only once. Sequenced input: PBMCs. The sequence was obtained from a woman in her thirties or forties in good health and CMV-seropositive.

CDR3 in DNA: TGCGCCAGCAGCTTGCGGCAGGGGGGAACTGAAGCTTTCCTT. Protein: CASSLRQGGTEAFL. The chain is built from TRBV5-1 and TRBJ1-1; 7 positions agree with TRBD1. CDR3 length equals 14 residues. Germline V CDR1 and CDR2: SGHRS, YFSETQ. The junction had 5 bases not matched to a gene; V was cut back by 1 base and J by 5 bases.